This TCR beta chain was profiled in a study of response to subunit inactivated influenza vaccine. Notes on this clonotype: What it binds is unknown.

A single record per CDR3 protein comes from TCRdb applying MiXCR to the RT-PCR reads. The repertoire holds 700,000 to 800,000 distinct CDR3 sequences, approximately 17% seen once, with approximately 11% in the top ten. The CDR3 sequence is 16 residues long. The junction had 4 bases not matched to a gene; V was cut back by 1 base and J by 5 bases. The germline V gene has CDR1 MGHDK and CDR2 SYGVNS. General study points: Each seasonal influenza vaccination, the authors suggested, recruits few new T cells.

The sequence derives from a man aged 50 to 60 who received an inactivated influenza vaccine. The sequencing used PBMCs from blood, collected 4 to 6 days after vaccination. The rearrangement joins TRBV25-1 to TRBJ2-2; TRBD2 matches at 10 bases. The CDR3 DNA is TGTGCCAGCAGTGAATCTAGCGGGAGACGAACCGGGGAGCTGTTTTTT. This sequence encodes CASSESSGRRTGELFF.